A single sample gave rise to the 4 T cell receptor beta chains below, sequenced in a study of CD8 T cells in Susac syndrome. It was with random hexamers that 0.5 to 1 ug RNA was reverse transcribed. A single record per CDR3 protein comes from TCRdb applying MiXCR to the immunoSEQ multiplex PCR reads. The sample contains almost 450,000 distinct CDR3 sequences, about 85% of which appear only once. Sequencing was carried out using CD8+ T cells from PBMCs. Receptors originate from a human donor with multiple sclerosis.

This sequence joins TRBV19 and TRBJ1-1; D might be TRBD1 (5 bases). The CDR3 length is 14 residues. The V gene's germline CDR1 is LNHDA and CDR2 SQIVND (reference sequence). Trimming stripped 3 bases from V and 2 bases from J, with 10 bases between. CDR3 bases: TGTGCCAGTAGTATTTGGGGCTCCAACACTGAAGCTTTCTTT. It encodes CASSIWGSNTEAFF.

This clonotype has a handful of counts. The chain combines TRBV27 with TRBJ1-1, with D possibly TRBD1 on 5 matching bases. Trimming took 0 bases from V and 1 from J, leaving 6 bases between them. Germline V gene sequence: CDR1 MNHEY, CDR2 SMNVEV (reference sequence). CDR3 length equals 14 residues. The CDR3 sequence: CASSLSQGNTEAFF. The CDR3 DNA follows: TGTGCCAGCAGTTTATCTCAGGGGAACACTGAAGCTTTCTTT.

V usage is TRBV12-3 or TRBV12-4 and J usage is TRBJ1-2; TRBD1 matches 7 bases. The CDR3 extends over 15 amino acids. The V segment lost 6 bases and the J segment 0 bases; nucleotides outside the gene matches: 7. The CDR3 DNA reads TGTGCCAGCAGCGCCCCCGGGACAGCTAACTATGGCTACACCTTC. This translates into CASSAPGTANYGYTF.

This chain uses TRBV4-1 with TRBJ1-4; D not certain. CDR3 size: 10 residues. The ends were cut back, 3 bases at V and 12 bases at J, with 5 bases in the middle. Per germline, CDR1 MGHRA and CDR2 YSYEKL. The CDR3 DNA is TGCGCCAGCAGCCACGGCCAACTGTTTTTT. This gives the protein CASSHGQLFF.